The TCR beta chain described here comes from a study of T cells in Graves' hyperthyroidism and ophthalmopathy. Findings and caveats of the study: Most thyroid clonotypes expanded above 0.001 were also detected in blood.

This clonotype came up many times. What it recognizes is unknown. Authors of the study amplified TCR beta CDR3 regions from RNA transcripts. Researchers ran a first-round RT-PCR on the TCR CDR3 using the HTBI primer set. TCRdb redid the calling of the multiplex PCR reads with MiXCR, one entry per CDR3 protein. This sample has approximately 520,000 distinct CDR3 sequences, with approximately 25% found just once. Any patient presenting with uncontrolled infection, other autoimmune disease, pregnancy or lactation was left out. The sample taken for sequencing was blood. The TCR sequence derives from a woman in her thirties with Graves' ophthalmopathy.

Written as DNA, the CDR3 is TGCAGCGTTAGCAGACAGGAAGAGACCCAGTACTTC. Encoded protein: CSVSRQEETQYF. V gene TRBV29-1 combines with J gene TRBJ2-5; possible D gene TRBD1, 6 bases. The CDR3 totals 12 residues. V lost 5 bases to trimming and J lost 3 bases, with 10 bases between them. Per the germline V gene, CDR1 is SQVTM and CDR2 is ANQGSEA.